Below, 11 T cell receptor beta chains from the same sample are listed, as sequenced in a study of blood T cell repertoires in COVID-19. Profiling relied on immunoSEQ multiplex PCR, and the TCRdb table lists in-frame clones only, not all of them. There are 95,000 to 150,000 clones in the sample; 88% occur only once, and more than 1.5% lies in the top ten. The sequenced material came from peripheral blood. These receptors all stem from a human donor in a cohort sampled during active COVID-19.

This clone was seen once. The rearrangement links TRBV29-1 to TRBJ1-4, with 8 nucleotides matching TRBD1. In germline, CDR1 is SQVTM, CDR2 ANQGSEA. Trimming took 4 bases from V and 7 from J; bases not matched to a gene: 8. This CDR3 is 14 amino acids long. The DNA of the CDR3 is TGCAGCGTTGCGGCGACAGGGGAAGGTGAAAAACTGTTTTTT. Translation gives CSVAATGEGEKLFF.

This clone was seen a handful of times. This chain uses TRBV28 with TRBJ2-5; D may be TRBD2 (5 bases). CDR1 MDHEN and CDR2 SYDVKM come from the germline V gene. The CDR3 is 15 residues long. The ends were cut back, 3 bases at V and 1 base at J, with 12 bases in the middle. The CDR3 reads CASSFRGLLQETQYF. The CDR3 DNA sequence: TGTGCCAGCAGTTTTAGAGGGCTCCTCCAAGAGACCCAGTACTTC.

This rearrangement joins TRBV29-1 to TRBJ2-7; D unclear. The CDR3 is made up of 13 amino acids. Per germline, CDR1 SQVTM and CDR2 ANQGSEA. Between the trimmed V and J ends, which lost 4 bases and 0 bases, there was a span of 10 bases. The CDR3 sequence is CSVGDDSSYEQYF. The CDR3 DNA sequence: TGCAGCGTTGGAGATGACTCCTCCTACGAGCAGTACTTC.

This chain's CDR3 is CASSDGKWRADYEQYF. The CDR3 DNA follows: TGTGCCAGCAGTGATGGCAAGTGGCGGGCCGACTACGAGCAGTACTTC. The chain uses TRBV2 and TRBJ2-7; possibly TRBD2 for D (5 bases). Per germline, CDR1 SNHLY and CDR2 FYNNEI. The CDR3 totals 16 residues. V shed 3 bases and J shed 3 bases, with 18 bases lying between them.

This clone was observed at least ten times. The chain's CDR3 is CASSPNPPGQGAVYSGANVLTF. The CDR3, as DNA: TGTGCCAGCAGCCCAAATCCCCCGGGACAGGGGGCCGTTTACTCTGGGGCCAACGTCCTGACTTTC. The chain recombines TRBV6-2 or TRBV6-3 with TRBJ2-6; TRBD1 matches at 12 bases. After removal of 6 bases from V and 0 bases from J, the junction contained 18 bases not matched to a gene. The CDR3 loop spans 22 amino acids. Germline values: CDR1 MNHEY, CDR2 SVGEGT.

The genes are TRBV15 and TRBJ2-1, with D possibly TRBD1 on 7 matching bases. Germline CDR1 LNHNV, CDR2 YYDKDF (reference sequence). The CDR3 has 16 residues. The V gene lost 5 bases and the J gene lost 8 bases, with 22 bases spanning the gap. CDR3 amino acids: CATSERGDRDWDEQFF. In nucleotides, the CDR3 is TGTGCCACCAGCGAGAGGGGAGACAGGGACTGGGATGAGCAGTTCTTC.

The CDR3 loop reads CASSLYTAGGLAETQYF. In DNA, the CDR3 is TGTGCCAGCAGTTTATATACGGCGGGAGGGCTGGCGGAGACCCAGTACTTC. The chain links TRBV28 to TRBJ2-5; 9 bases are a match to TRBD2. This CDR3 has 17 residues. V lost 1 base and J lost 5; bases outside the gene matches: 11. In germline, CDR1 is MDHEN, CDR2 SYDVKM.

The chain carries TRBV9 and TRBJ2-1; 14 nucleotides align to TRBD2. After removal of 4 bases from V and 10 bases from J, the junction contained 13 bases not matched to a gene. This CDR3 is 17 amino acids long. Per germline, CDR1 SGDLS and CDR2 YYNGEE. The CDR3 protein is CASSLFSGLAGAGEQFF. In DNA, the CDR3 is TGTGCCAGCAGCCTATTCTCGGGACTAGCGGGAGCTGGGGAGCAGTTCTTC.

CDR3 DNA sequence: TGCAGTGCTAGTAATCCTCAAGGGGCCACTGAAGCTTTCTTT. Protein product: CSASNPQGATEAFF. This chain links TRBV20-1 with TRBJ1-1; maybe TRBD1 (5 bases). The ends were cut back, 3 bases at V and 4 bases at J, with 15 bases in the middle. The germline gives CDR1 DFQATT, CDR2 SNEGSKA (reference sequence). CDR3 size: 14 residues.

This clone occurred once. The J gene is TRBJ2-1, the V gene TRBV20-1; perhaps TRBD1 as D (6 bases). The germline CDR1 and CDR2 sequences are DFQATT and SNEGSKA (reference sequence). Trimming pared 3 bases from V and 9 bases from J, leaving 15 bases between. This CDR3 comprises 13 residues. The CDR3 DNA sequence: TGCAGTGCTAGTCAGGGGCCAGCCGGTGAGCAGTTCTTC. Amino acids: CSASQGPAGEQFF.

The chain couples TRBV29-1 to TRBJ1-2, with D tentatively TRBD1 (6 bases). This CDR3 is 13 amino acids long. From germline, CDR1 is SQVTM and CDR2 ANQGSEA. V dropped 1 base and J dropped 3 bases, with 9 bases sitting between them. Here the CDR3 DNA reads TGCAGCGTTGAAGGGCCAGGGGACTATGGCTACACCTTC. Residues: CSVEGPGDYGYTF.